The sequence of this TCR beta chain was determined in a study of post-analysis software for immune sequencing data. General observations from the study: There was significantly lower normalized Chao1 diversity in multiple sclerosis patients than in controls. In patients, five or six TRBV segments were more frequent than in controls, with TRBV5-6, TRBV5-1 and TRBV20-1 among them.

This CDR3 is 13 amino acids long. Germline CDR1 reads SQVTM; CDR2 reads ANQGSEA. V dropped 4 bases and J dropped 3 bases, with 12 bases sitting between them. Unique molecular identifiers were present in the TCR beta cDNA libraries. Using its own MiXCR run on the PCR reads, TCRdb lists one record per CDR3 protein. Among 450,000 or so distinct CDR3 sequences listed, nearly 45% were seen once. Note on this clonotype: The antigen remains unidentified.

V usage is TRBV29-1 and J usage is TRBJ1-1; no reliable D call. The TCR sequence derives from a girl between 10 and 17 years old with multiple sclerosis. Sequences were obtained from blood. The CDR3 nucleotides are TGCAGCGTTGGTCTGTCGAGGCACACTGAAGCTTTCTTT. This codes for CSVGLSRHTEAFF.